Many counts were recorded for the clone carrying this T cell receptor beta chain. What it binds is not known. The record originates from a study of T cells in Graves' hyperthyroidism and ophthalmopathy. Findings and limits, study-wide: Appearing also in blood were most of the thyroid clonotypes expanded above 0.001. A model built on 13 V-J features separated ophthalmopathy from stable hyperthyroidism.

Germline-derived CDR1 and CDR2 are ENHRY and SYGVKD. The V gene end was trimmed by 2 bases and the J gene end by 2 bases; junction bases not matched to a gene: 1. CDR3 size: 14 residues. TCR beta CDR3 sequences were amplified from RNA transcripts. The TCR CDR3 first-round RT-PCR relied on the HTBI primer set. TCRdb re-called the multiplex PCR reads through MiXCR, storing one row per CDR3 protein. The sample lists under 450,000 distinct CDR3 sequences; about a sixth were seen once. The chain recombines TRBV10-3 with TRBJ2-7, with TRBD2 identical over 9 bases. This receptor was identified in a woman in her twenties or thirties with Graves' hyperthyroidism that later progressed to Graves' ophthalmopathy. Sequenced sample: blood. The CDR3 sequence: CAISEERGAYEQYF. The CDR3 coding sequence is TGTGCCATCAGTGAGGAGCGGGGGGCCTACGAGCAGTACTTC.